This is a list of T cell receptor beta chains from one sample in a study of T cell responses to AZD1222 COVID-19 vaccine. TCRdb's table, derived via immunoSEQ multiplex PCR, lists solely in-frame clones and lacks some. The table lists approximately 170,000 clones, just over 90% of them singletons. The input for sequencing was peripheral blood, taken 28 days after the second AZD1222 dose. Receptors originate from an adult who received the AZD1222 COVID-19 vaccine. Each CDR3 is given with its conserved first and last residue. Each record gives: V gene, D gene, J gene, CDR3 length, CDR3 protein. A D gene is named only where the DNA matches it firmly.

TRBV6-2/TRBV6-3	NA	TRBJ1-2	13	CASSYGTQNGYTF
TRBV6-5	NA	TRBJ1-2	14	CASSYSRAYYGYTF
TRBV5-1	NA	TRBJ1-1	13	CASRTDMNTEAFF
TRBV5-1	NA	TRBJ2-7	18	CASSLRSPLRDNSYEQYF
TRBV9	NA	TRBJ2-3	15	CASSGYRDVTDTQYF
TRBV19	NA	TRBJ2-7	12	CASSLGAYEQYF
TRBV5-5	NA	TRBJ2-7	12	CASSLKTLEQYF
TRBV6-5	TRBD2	TRBJ2-5	13	CASTPGLKETQYF
TRBV2	NA	TRBJ2-7	15	CASSGDGGHTYEQYF
TRBV11-2	NA	TRBJ2-7	15	CASSLSPRSSYEQYF
TRBV6-5	NA	TRBJ1-4	14	CASSYSGREEKLFF
TRBV29-1	NA	TRBJ1-2	13	CSVLRQEGVGYTF
TRBV9	TRBD2	TRBJ2-1	14	CASSRTSGINEQFF
TRBV3-1/TRBV3-2	NA	TRBJ1-2	12	CASSSFTGGYTF
TRBV10-1	TRBD1	TRBJ2-3	13	CASSDRVGDTQYF
TRBV5-5	NA	TRBJ2-2	15	CASRTGTPNTGELFF
TRBV3-1/TRBV3-2	TRBD1	TRBJ2-2	13	CASSPRGTGELFF
TRBV7-6	TRBD1	TRBJ2-7	15	CASSLEQGGFYEQYF
TRBV4-1	NA	TRBJ1-2	15	CASSQDLAANYGYTF
TRBV18	TRBD2	TRBJ2-1	17	CASRGLADDLKYNEQFF
TRBV9	NA	TRBJ2-3	14	CASSVEGGSDTQYF